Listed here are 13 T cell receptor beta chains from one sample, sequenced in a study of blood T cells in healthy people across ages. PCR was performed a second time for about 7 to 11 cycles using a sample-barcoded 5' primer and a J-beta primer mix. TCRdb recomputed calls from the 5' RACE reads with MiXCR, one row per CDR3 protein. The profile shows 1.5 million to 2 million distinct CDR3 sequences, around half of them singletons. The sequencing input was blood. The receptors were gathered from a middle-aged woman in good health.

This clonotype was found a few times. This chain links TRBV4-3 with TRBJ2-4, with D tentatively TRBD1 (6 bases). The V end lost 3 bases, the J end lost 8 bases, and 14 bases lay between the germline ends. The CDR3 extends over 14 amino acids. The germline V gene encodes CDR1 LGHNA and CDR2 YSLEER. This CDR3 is CASSHRTGRDIQYF. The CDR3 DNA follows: TGCGCCAGCAGCCACCGAACAGGGCGAGACATTCAGTACTTC.

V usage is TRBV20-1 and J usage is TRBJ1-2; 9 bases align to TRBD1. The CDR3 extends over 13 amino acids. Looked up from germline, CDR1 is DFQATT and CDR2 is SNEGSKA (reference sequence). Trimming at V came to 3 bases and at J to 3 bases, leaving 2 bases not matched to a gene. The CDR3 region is CSARTGGDYGYTF. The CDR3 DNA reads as TGCAGTGCTAGGACAGGGGGGGACTATGGCTACACCTTC.

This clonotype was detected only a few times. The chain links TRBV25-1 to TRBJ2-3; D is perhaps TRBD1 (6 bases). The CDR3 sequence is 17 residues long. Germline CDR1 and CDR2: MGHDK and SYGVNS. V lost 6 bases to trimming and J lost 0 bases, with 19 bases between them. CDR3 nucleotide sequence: TGTGCCAGCAGCACAGGGTTGGGGTTAGGCAGCACAGATACGCAGTATTTT. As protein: CASSTGLGLGSTDTQYF.

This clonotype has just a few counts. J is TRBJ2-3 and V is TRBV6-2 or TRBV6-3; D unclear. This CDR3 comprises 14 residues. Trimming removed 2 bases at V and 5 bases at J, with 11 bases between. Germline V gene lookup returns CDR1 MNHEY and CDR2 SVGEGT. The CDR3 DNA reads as TGTGCCAGCAGTTACCACAGTGCAGAAGATACGCAGTATTTT. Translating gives CASSYHSAEDTQYF.

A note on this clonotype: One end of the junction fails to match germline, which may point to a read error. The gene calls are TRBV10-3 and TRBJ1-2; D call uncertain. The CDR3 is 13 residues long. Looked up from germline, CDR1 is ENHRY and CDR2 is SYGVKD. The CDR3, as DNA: TGTGCCAGCAGTGAACCCCCAGTCTATGGCTACACCTTC. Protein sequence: CASSEPPVYGYTF.

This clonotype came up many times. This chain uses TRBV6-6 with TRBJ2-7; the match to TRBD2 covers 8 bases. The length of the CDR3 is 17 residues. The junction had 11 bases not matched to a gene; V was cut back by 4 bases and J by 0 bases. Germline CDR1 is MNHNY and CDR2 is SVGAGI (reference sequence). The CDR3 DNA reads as TGTGCCAGCAGTTCCCAATTGGTAGCGGGGATCTCCTACGAGCAGTACTTC. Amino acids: CASSSQLVAGISYEQYF.

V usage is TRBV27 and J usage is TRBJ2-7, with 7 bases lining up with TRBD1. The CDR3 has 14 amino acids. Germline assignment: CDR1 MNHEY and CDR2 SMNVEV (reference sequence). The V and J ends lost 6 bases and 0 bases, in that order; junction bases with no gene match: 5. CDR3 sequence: CASSAAGGSYEQYF. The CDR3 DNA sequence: TGTGCCAGCAGCGCGGCAGGGGGCTCCTACGAGCAGTACTTC.

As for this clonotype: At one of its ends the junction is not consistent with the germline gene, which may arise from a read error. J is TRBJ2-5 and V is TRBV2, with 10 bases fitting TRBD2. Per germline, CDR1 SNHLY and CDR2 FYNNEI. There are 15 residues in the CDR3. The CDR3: CASSQAGGNQETQYF. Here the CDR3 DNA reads TGTGCCAGCAGTCAAGCGGGGGGGAATCAAGAGACCCAGTACTTC.

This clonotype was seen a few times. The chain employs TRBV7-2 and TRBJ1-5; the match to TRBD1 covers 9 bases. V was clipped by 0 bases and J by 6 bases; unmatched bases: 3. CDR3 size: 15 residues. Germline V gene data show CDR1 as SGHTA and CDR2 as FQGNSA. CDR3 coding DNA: TGTGCCAGCAGCTTAGCCACAGGGGGCGGTCAGCCCCAGCATTTT. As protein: CASSLATGGGQPQHF.

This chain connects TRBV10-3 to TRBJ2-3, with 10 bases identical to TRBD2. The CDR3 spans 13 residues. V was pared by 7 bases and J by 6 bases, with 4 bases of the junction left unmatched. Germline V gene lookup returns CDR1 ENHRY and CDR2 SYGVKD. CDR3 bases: TGTGCCATCATGGGGACTAGCGTCGATACGCAGTATTTT. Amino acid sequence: CAIMGTSVDTQYF.

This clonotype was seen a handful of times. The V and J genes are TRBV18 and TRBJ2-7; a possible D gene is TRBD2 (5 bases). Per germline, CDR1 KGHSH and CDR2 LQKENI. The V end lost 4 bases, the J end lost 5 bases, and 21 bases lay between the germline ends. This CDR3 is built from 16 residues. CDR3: CASSRLPGMGLNEQYF. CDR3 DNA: TGTGCCAGCTCACGGCTGCCGGGGATGGGCCTAAACGAGCAGTACTTC.

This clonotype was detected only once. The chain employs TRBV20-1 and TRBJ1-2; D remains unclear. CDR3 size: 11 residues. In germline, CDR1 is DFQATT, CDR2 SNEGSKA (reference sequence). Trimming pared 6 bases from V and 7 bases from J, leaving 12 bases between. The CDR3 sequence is CSAGPKRGYTF. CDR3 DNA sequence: TGCAGTGCAGGGCCAAAGCGTGGCTACACCTTC.

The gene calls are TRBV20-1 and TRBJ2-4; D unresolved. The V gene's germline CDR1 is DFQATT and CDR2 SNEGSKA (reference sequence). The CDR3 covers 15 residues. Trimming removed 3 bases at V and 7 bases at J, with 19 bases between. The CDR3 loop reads CSASVPAAMGNIQYF. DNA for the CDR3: TGCAGTGCTAGCGTGCCCGCAGCGATGGGGAACATTCAGTACTTC.